A selection of T cell receptor beta chains follows, all from one sample in a study of cytomegalovirus exposure and HLA in healthy donors. Measured with immunoSEQ multiplex PCR; TCRdb has only the in-frame clones, and not every one. This table has tens of thousands of clones, approximately 94% appearing once. What was sequenced was PBMCs. The source is a woman between 18 and 29 years old in good health and CMV-seropositive. Each CDR3 is given without its conserved first and last residue. Fields, in order: clone size, CDR3 length, V gene, J gene, D gene, CDR3 protein. The D gene is left open where the match is weak. Expanded clones get a size class; other rows say once, few or many, or leave the size out.

.,14,TRBV7-2,TRBJ2-2,.,ASSPTGTAPTGELF
.,12,TRBV6-5,TRBJ2-5,.,ASSSTDSQETQY
.,13,TRBV6-6,TRBJ1-5,.,ASSYSGSSNQPQH
.,11,TRBV6-5,TRBJ2-7,.,ASSYSPLYEQY
.,8,TRBV12-1,TRBJ1-2,.,ASSWNRGP
.,13,TRBV30,TRBJ2-3,TRBD2,AWTGLAGLTDTQY
.,14,TRBV4-3,TRBJ2-1,TRBD2,ASSQQRASGDNEQF
.,13,TRBV28,TRBJ1-6,TRBD1,ASSLPNRGNSPLH
.,12,TRBV4-3,TRBJ1-3,.,ASSQAAGGNTIY
.,12,TRBV6-5,TRBJ1-3,TRBD1,ASSSGTGFNTIY
few,11,TRBV7-9,TRBJ2-7,.,ASSLDVTGEQY
.,13,TRBV7-2,TRBJ2-7,TRBD2,ASSLVAGDGYEQY
.,19,TRBV6-1,TRBJ1-3,.,ASSESAGSLIRLSSGNTIY
.,14,TRBV5-1,TRBJ1-1,TRBD1,ASSRETTGGSTEAF
.,10,TRBV7-2,TRBJ1-2,.,ASRGANYGYT
.,13,TRBV7-8,TRBJ2-7,.,ASSLVGGFSHEQY
.,12,TRBV28,TRBJ1-2,.,ASSFSGNPSGYT
.,13,TRBV6-1,TRBJ2-1,TRBD2,ASSEVSGIYNEQF
.,12,TRBV5-4,TRBJ2-5,TRBD2,ASTPSGGEETQY
.,11,TRBV28,TRBJ2-5,TRBD2,ASGLAEQETQY
.,16,TRBV4-1,TRBJ2-3,.,ASSQDSVGRELTDTQY
.,13,TRBV28,TRBJ2-1,.,ASSLSAGNYNEQF
.,14,TRBV7-2,TRBJ2-4,TRBD1,ASSGRIGGLKNIQY
.,11,TRBV4-1,TRBJ2-7,.,ASSHPGAYEQY
.,13,TRBV7-2,TRBJ2-5,TRBD2,ASTGLAGLQETQY
.,12,TRBV11-3,TRBJ2-5,.,ASSEGEGQETQY
.,14,TRBV18,TRBJ2-2,TRBD2,ASSPMAGVNTGELF
.,15,TRBV5-5,TRBJ2-2,.,ASSLVLRGLVAGELF
once,13,TRBV27,TRBJ2-7,TRBD1,ASSFTGGYRYEQY
once,11,TRBV9,TRBJ2-2,.,ASSVAATGELF
.,12,TRBV6-5,TRBJ2-7,.,ASRTDRSSYEQY
once,18,TRBV7-8,TRBJ2-6,TRBD1,ASSLYLPGQGRSGANVLT
.,9,TRBV18,TRBJ2-5,.,ASSPKETQY
.,15,TRBV7-9,TRBJ1-4,TRBD1,ASSPPGTAKYNEKLF
.,14,TRBV7-9,TRBJ1-3,.,ASSSTTGVSGNTIY
.,15,TRBV27,TRBJ2-2,TRBD2,ASSPWTSGGAGGELF
.,15,TRBV2,TRBJ2-3,TRBD2,ASSGGTSGGGVWQEY
.,12,TRBV19,TRBJ2-2,TRBD1,ASSRYRGSGELF
.,10,TRBV6-5,TRBJ1-2,.,ASERSGYGYT
.,14,TRBV6-5,TRBJ2-7,TRBD2,ASSYSKASGNYEQY
.,13,TRBV9,TRBJ1-1,.,ASSVGLRLNTEAF
.,14,TRBV28,TRBJ2-2,TRBD1,ATQGQGARNTGELF
.,12,TRBV6-1,TRBJ2-7,TRBD2,ASSTSGRVGEQY
.,16,TRBV18,TRBJ2-2,.,ASSPLLPGRTNTGELF
.,12,TRBV28,TRBJ2-7,TRBD2,ATKGSGASYEQY
once,12,TRBV6-1,TRBJ1-6,.,ASTLGPADSPLH
.,13,TRBV19,TRBJ1-5,.,ASSPSVGDRQPQH
.,13,TRBV9,TRBJ2-2,TRBD1,ASSDPGQGHGELF
.,13,TRBV5-1,TRBJ2-3,.,ASSGGRAGLDTQY
.,12,TRBV10-2,TRBJ2-3,.,ASSGQGTTDTQY